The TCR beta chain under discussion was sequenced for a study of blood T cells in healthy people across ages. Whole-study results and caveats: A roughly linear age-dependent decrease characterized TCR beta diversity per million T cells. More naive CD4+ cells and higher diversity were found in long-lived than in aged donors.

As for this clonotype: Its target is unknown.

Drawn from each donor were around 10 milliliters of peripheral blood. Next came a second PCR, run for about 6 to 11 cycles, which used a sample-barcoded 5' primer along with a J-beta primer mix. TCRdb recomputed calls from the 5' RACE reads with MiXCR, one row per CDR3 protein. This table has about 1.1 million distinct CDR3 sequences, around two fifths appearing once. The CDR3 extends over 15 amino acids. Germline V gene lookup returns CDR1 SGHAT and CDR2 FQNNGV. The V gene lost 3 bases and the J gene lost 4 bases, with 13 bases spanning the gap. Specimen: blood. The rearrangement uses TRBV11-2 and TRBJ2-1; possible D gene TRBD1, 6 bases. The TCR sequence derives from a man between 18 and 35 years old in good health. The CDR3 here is CASSFRGGDYNEQFF. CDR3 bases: TGTGCCAGCAGCTTTCGAGGGGGAGATTACAATGAGCAGTTCTTC.